The next 30 T cell receptor beta chains were all read from a single sample in a study of T cells in Graves' hyperthyroidism and ophthalmopathy. It was RNA transcripts that yielded the amplified TCR beta CDR3 regions. HTBI primers drove first-round RT-PCR of the TCR CDR3. TCRdb independently ran MiXCR on the multiplex PCR reads; one entry per CDR3 protein. Altogether about 400,000 distinct CDR3 sequences are present, approximately 14% being singletons, with the ten largest covering 11% to 15%. Sequenced material: blood. These receptors were obtained from a woman younger than 35 with Graves' hyperthyroidism.

This sequence joins TRBV4-3 and TRBJ2-1; 7 bases line up with TRBD2. Germline V gene lookup returns CDR1 LGHNA and CDR2 YSLEER. CDR3 length: 16 residues. The junction had 6 bases not matched to a gene; V was cut back by 0 bases and J by 4 bases. The CDR3 here is CASSQDHGGSYNEQFF. The CDR3 region has the DNA TGCGCCAGCAGCCAAGATCACGGGGGGAGTTACAATGAGCAGTTCTTC.

This clonotype appeared many times. The chain carries TRBV6-2 or TRBV6-3 and TRBJ2-2, with D possibly called TRBD1 or TRBD2 (6 bases each). The germline V gene has CDR1 MNHEY and CDR2 SVGEGT. V gave up 7 bases and J gave up 7 bases, with 16 bases separating them. The CDR3 is 14 amino acids. The CDR3 DNA is TGTGCCAGCACCCAAGGGGGGCCCGTCGGGGAGCTGTTTTTT. This codes for CASTQGGPVGELFF.

The chain has TRBV19 and TRBJ2-5; D gene ambiguous. The germline CDR1 and CDR2 sequences are LNHDA and SQIVND (reference sequence). The CDR3 is 13 amino acids. Trimming took off 3 bases at V and 4 bases at J, with 9 bases between the two ends. The CDR3 reads CASSIDRLETQYF. The CDR3 nucleotides read TGTGCCAGTAGTATCGATAGATTAGAGACCCAGTACTTC.

This chain uses TRBV5-1 with TRBJ2-3, with 8 bases identical to TRBD1. This CDR3 contains 16 residues. The V gene's germline CDR1 is SGHRS and CDR2 YFSETQ. V dropped 0 bases and J dropped 3; count of bases not matched to a gene: 6. The CDR3 nucleotides are TGCGCCAGCAGCTTGGAGGCAGGGGGCCTGACAGATACGCAGTATTTT. Translating gives CASSLEAGGLTDTQYF. The variable domain in full, with the rest retrieved from reference TRBV5-1 and TRBJ2-3, is KAGVTQTPRYLIKTRGQQVTLSCSPISGHRSVSWYQQTPGQGLQFLFEYFSETQRNKGNFPGRFSGRQFSNSRSEMNVSTLELGDSALYLCASSLEAGGLTDTQYFGPGTRLTVL.

This chain uses TRBV7-2 with TRBJ2-1; tentatively, D is TRBD2 (6 bases). The germline CDR1 and CDR2 sequences are SGHTA and FQGNSA. Trimming left V 5 bases short and J 3 bases short, with 11 bases between. The CDR3 has 14 amino acids. This CDR3 reads CASSPGGDYNEQFF. CDR3 nucleotide sequence: TGTGCCAGCAGCCCAGGCGGGGACTACAATGAGCAGTTCTTC.

This clonotype was recorded at least ten times. The chain couples TRBV2 to TRBJ2-1; unclear D gene. CDR3 length: 16 residues. V was trimmed by 2 bases and J by 4 bases, leaving 15 bases between them. Germline V lookup: CDR1 SNHLY, CDR2 FYNNEI. The CDR3 region is CASSEQPAPGYNEQFF. DNA for the CDR3: TGTGCCAGCAGTGAACAGCCGGCGCCCGGTTACAATGAGCAGTTCTTC.

This clonotype has just a few counts. The chain couples TRBV5-1 to TRBJ2-7; a possible D gene is TRBD1 (7 bases). Germline V gene lookup returns CDR1 SGHRS and CDR2 YFSETQ. The germline V and J ends were trimmed by 4 bases and 7 bases, with 21 bases remaining between them. The CDR3 runs to 15 residues. The CDR3 region has the DNA TGCGCCAGCAGCACAGGGACAGTTGGGGGAGGAGAGCAGTACTTC. It translates to CASSTGTVGGGEQYF.

The chain employs TRBV29-1 and TRBJ2-1; D might be TRBD2 (5 bases). Germline CDR1 SQVTM, CDR2 ANQGSEA. There are 13 residues in the CDR3. Trimming took 4 bases from V and 3 from J, leaving 10 bases between them. For the CDR3, the DNA is TGCAGCGTTGGCGGGTGGGTCTACAATGAGCAGTTCTTC. Its translation: CSVGGWVYNEQFF.

The rearrangement joins TRBV7-9 to TRBJ2-5; TRBD1 is a possible D gene (5 bases). The CDR3 runs 14 residues. Germline loops: CDR1 SEHNR, CDR2 FQNEAQ (reference sequence). Between the trimmed V and J ends, which lost 3 bases and 0 bases, there was a span of 8 bases. CDR3 in DNA: TGTGCCAGCAGCTTCGGACAATACCAAGAGACCCAGTACTTC. This gives the protein CASSFGQYQETQYF.

The genes are TRBV5-6 and TRBJ2-3, with 7 bases fitting TRBD2. After removal of 6 bases from V and 0 bases from J, the junction contained 7 bases not matched to a gene. This CDR3 region has 15 residues. Germline CDR1 is SGHDT and CDR2 is YYEEEE. DNA for the CDR3: TGTGCCAGCAATCCTTGGGGGGGAAGCACAGATACGCAGTATTTT. This translates into CASNPWGGSTDTQYF.

This clonotype was detected a few times. The gene calls are TRBV19 and TRBJ1-1, with a weak D call TRBD1 (6 bases). V was pared by 5 bases and J by 1 base, with 23 bases between. The germline V gene encodes CDR1 LNHDA and CDR2 SQIVND (reference sequence). The length of the CDR3 is 18 residues. The CDR3 nucleotides read TGTGCCAGTAGTGTAGCCCCGGACAGAGGGAGACAGAACACTGAAGCTTTCTTT. Translating it yields CASSVAPDRGRQNTEAFF.

This clonotype was detected ten times or more. The gene calls are TRBV12-3 or TRBV12-4 and TRBJ1-6, with 8 bases that match TRBD1. This CDR3 has 17 amino acids. V trimming: 5 bases; J trimming: 4 bases; junction bases outside the gene matches: 10. CDR3 loop: CASSPGQALRYNSPLHF. The CDR3, as DNA: TGTGCCAGCAGTCCGGGACAGGCCCTACGGTATAATTCACCCCTCCACTTT.

This clonotype was counted many times. The V call is TRBV19, the J call TRBJ2-1, with 7 positions matching TRBD2. The CDR3 loop spans 15 amino acids. V lost 5 bases, J lost 0 bases, and 4 bases stayed unmatched. CDR1 and CDR2 from the germline V gene are LNHDA and SQIVND (reference sequence). CDR3 DNA sequence: TGTGCCAGTAGTTTCGGGGGGAGCTCCTACAATGAGCAGTTCTTC. Encoded protein: CASSFGGSSYNEQFF.

The chain couples TRBV7-9 to TRBJ2-1; D ambiguous. Germline CDR1 and CDR2: SEHNR and FQNEAQ (reference sequence). The CDR3 is 14 amino acids. V was trimmed by 5 bases and J by 2 bases, leaving 10 bases between them. The CDR3, as DNA: TGTGCCAGCAGCCCTAGATCCGCCTACAATGAGCAGTTCTTC. It specifies CASSPRSAYNEQFF.

The CDR3 loop reads CASSRTGYQPQHF. For the CDR3, the DNA is TGCGCCAGCAGCAGAACAGGGTATCAGCCCCAGCATTTT. The chain links TRBV10-2 to TRBJ1-5; D may be TRBD1 (6 bases). This CDR3 has 13 amino acids. Germline V gene lookup returns CDR1 WSHSY and CDR2 SAAADI. Trimming removed 6 bases from V and 5 bases from J, with 11 bases in between.

The table lists this clonotype with many counts. This chain joins TRBV12-3 or TRBV12-4 and TRBJ1-2; D may be TRBD1 (5 bases). This CDR3 is 12 amino acids long. The ends were cut back, 5 bases at V and 4 bases at J, with 8 bases in the middle. The CDR3: CASSPGFYGYTF. CDR3 nucleotides: TGTGCCAGCAGTCCAGGGTTCTATGGCTACACCTTC.

The chain recombines TRBV7-2 with TRBJ2-3; D is undetermined. V gave up 2 bases and J gave up 1 base, with 10 bases separating them. The germline CDR1 and CDR2 sequences are SGHTA and FQGNSA. The CDR3 covers 15 residues. CDR3 region: CASSLRNSRTDTQYF. CDR3 sequence (DNA): TGTGCCAGCAGCTTACGTAATAGCCGCACAGATACGCAGTATTTT.

The gene calls are TRBV6-5 and TRBJ2-5; D is uncertain. Trimming took 0 bases from V and 4 from J, leaving 12 bases between them. Per the germline V gene, CDR1 is MNHEY and CDR2 is SVGAGI. This CDR3 has 15 amino acids. CDR3 nucleotide sequence: TGTGCCAGCAGTTACTCCCTAGTGGTTGGAGAGACCCAGTACTTC. Translated, it gives CASSYSLVVGETQYF.

A few counts support this clonotype. This chain connects TRBV28 to TRBJ2-4, with D tentatively TRBD1 (5 bases). V was pared by 1 base and J by 7 bases, with 11 bases between. This CDR3 comprises 14 residues. The V gene's germline CDR1 is MDHEN and CDR2 SYDVKM. In DNA form, the CDR3 reads TGTGCCAGCAGTTTATCTTCAGGGTTGAACATTCAGTACTTC. This gives the protein CASSLSSGLNIQYF.

The chain joins TRBV29-1 to TRBJ2-5; D not resolved. The length of the CDR3 is 11 residues. Per germline, CDR1 SQVTM and CDR2 ANQGSEA. V was clipped by 2 bases and J by 4 bases, with 5 bases between them. The CDR3 DNA reads TGCAGCGTTGAATACGGAGAGACCCAGTACTTC. As protein: CSVEYGETQYF.

As regards this clonotype: This sequence may be a read error, since a much larger clone differs from it by one base. V gene TRBV7-9 combines with J gene TRBJ1-2; perhaps TRBD1 as D (6 bases). The CDR3 length is 14 residues. The V and J ends lost 1 base and 9 bases respectively, with 15 bases between them. Germline V CDR1 and CDR2: SEHNR, FQNEAQ (reference sequence). The DNA of the CDR3 is TGTGCCAGCAGCTTAGATCGGGGACATGATAGCTACACCTTC. This gives the protein CASSLDRGHDSYTF.

The chain links TRBV11-2 to TRBJ2-7; tentatively, D is TRBD1 (5 bases). The germline V gene encodes CDR1 SGHAT and CDR2 FQNNGV. V lost 5 bases and J 4 bases, leaving 12 bases between the germline ends. The CDR3 has 13 residues. CDR3 bases: TGTGCCAGCAGCGGGTCAGGGATGTACGAGCAGTACTTC. Translating gives CASSGSGMYEQYF.

The genes are TRBV7-9 and TRBJ2-7, with D possibly TRBD1 on 5 matching bases. CDR3 length: 14 amino acids. The germline V gene has CDR1 SEHNR and CDR2 FQNEAQ (reference sequence). Trimming took off 5 bases at V and 1 base at J, with 12 bases between the two ends. CDR3 bases: TGTGCCAGCAGCGCCACACAGGATTCCTACGAGCAGTACTTC. Its protein product is CASSATQDSYEQYF.

For this clonotype: A much larger clone differs by one base, so this may be a read error. The chain employs TRBV12-3 or TRBV12-4 and TRBJ2-7, with D perhaps matching TRBD1 (6 bases). The CDR3 consists of 13 residues. The CDR3 DNA follows: TGTGCCAGCCGTTTAACAGGGCGCCACGAGCAGTACTTC. Its protein is CASRLTGRHEQYF.

This clonotype showed up many times. The chain joins TRBV29-1 to TRBJ1-2, with a tentative D call TRBD1 (6 bases). V lost 4 bases and J 4 bases, leaving 16 bases between the germline ends. The CDR3 has 14 amino acids. Looked up from germline, CDR1 is SQVTM and CDR2 is ANQGSEA. In DNA, the CDR3 is TGCAGCGTTGGCCAGAGGGGGGTCGGCTATGGCTACACCTTC. Translating it yields CSVGQRGVGYGYTF.

Of note for this clonotype: The junction does not match germline at one end; this may be a read error. The chain combines TRBV28 with TRBJ1-6; no clear D gene. This CDR3 has 14 amino acids. From germline, CDR1 is MDHEN and CDR2 SYDVKM. CDR3 residues: CASSVVGENSPLHF. The CDR3 bases are TGCGCCAGCAGTGTGGTTGGGGAGAATTCACCCCTCCACTTT.

This clonotype was seen more than once but under ten times. The V call is TRBV7-9, the J call TRBJ2-1; D possibly corresponds to TRBD2 (6 bases). Germline V gene sequence: CDR1 SEHNR, CDR2 FQNEAQ (reference sequence). V lost 1 base, J lost 8 bases, and 12 bases lay in between. The CDR3 has 14 residues. Here the CDR3 reads CASSLGLALDEQFF. The CDR3 DNA reads as TGTGCCAGCAGCTTAGGGCTAGCGTTAGATGAGCAGTTCTTC.

This clonotype showed up many times. The V gene is TRBV2, the J gene TRBJ2-3; D ambiguous. Germline V CDR1 and CDR2: SNHLY, FYNNEI. The CDR3 totals 15 residues. The V end was cut by 4 bases, the J end by 4 bases, with 15 bases between. For the CDR3, the DNA is TGTGCCAGCAGTGGTCTGGGAAGGGCGGCAGATACGCAGTATTTT. Encoded protein: CASSGLGRAADTQYF.

This clonotype showed up many times. J is TRBJ2-7 and V is TRBV12-3 or TRBV12-4; 8 nucleotides match TRBD1. After removal of 4 bases from V and 4 bases from J, the junction contained 6 bases not matched to a gene. CDR3 length: 14 residues. Written as DNA, the CDR3 is TGTGCCAGCAGTTCGGGACAGGCGGGGTACGAGCAGTACTTC. It is translated as CASSSGQAGYEQYF.

The V gene is TRBV14, the J gene TRBJ1-4; D is undetermined. This CDR3 has 14 amino acids. The germline V gene has CDR1 SGHDN and CDR2 FVKESK. Trimming took 5 bases from V and 12 from J, leaving 19 bases between them. CDR3 sequence reads: CASSFQLTPAELFF. In DNA, the CDR3 is TGTGCCAGCAGCTTTCAGCTGACTCCGGCAGAACTGTTTTTT.